Following are 21 T cell receptor beta chains from one sample sequenced in a study of blood T cell repertoires in COVID-19. Sequencing was performed with immunoSEQ multiplex PCR; in TCRdb, only in-frame clones are kept and a portion is missing. The sample consists of 110,000 to 150,000 clones, approximately 73% of them appearing once. The sample comprised peripheral blood. The receptors here all came from a man aged 55 to 70 with acute or convalescent COVID-19.

A single count supports this clone. The genes are TRBV7-8 and TRBJ2-7; TRBD1 agrees at 9 bases. J lost 1 base, V lost 8 bases, and 9 bases had no gene match. In germline, CDR1 is SGHVS, CDR2 FQNEAQ. This CDR3 has 15 amino acids. Here the CDR3 DNA reads TGTGCCAGCGGAGAGGGACAGGGACTTTCCTACGAGCAGTACTTC. Its translation: CASGEGQGLSYEQYF.

The rearrangement uses TRBV23-1 and TRBJ2-7; a possible D gene is TRBD2 (5 bases). TRBV23-1 counts as an open reading frame of uncertain function. Trimming took off 0 bases at V and 6 bases at J, with 15 bases between the two ends. This CDR3 contains 15 residues. The CDR3 spells CASSQSLRVWGEQYF. The CDR3, as DNA: TGCGCCAGCAGTCAATCGTTGAGGGTTTGGGGCGAGCAGTACTTC.

In this sample, this clone turned up a few times. CDR3 amino acids: CASSPSSDKAAVGEQYF. CDR3 DNA sequence: TGTGCCAGCAGCCCCAGCAGCGATAAGGCCGCAGTAGGCGAGCAGTACTTC. V gene TRBV7-3 combines with J gene TRBJ2-7; D remains unclear. Germline lookup yields CDR1 SGHTA and CDR2 FQGTGA. Trimming removed 5 bases at V and 6 bases at J, with 26 bases between. This CDR3 region has 17 residues.

The chain has TRBV5-1 and TRBJ2-7; D is unresolved. The V end lost 0 bases, the J end lost 2 bases, and 9 bases lay between the germline ends. Germline CDR1 reads SGHRS; CDR2 reads YFSETQ. This CDR3 has 14 residues. Written as DNA, the CDR3 is TGCGCCAGCAGCTTGGTCGGGTTCCCCTACGAGCAGTACTTC. Translating gives CASSLVGFPYEQYF.

The chain combines TRBV5-1 with TRBJ1-2, with D unresolved. CDR3 size: 14 residues. CDR1 is SGHRS, CDR2 YFSETQ, per germline. V gave up 0 bases and J gave up 1 base, with 7 bases separating them. The CDR3 spells CASSLAGFNYGYTF. CDR3 DNA: TGCGCCAGCAGCTTGGCAGGCTTTAACTATGGCTACACCTTC.

The rearrangement joins TRBV5-1 to TRBJ2-2; no reliable D call. Germline values: CDR1 SGHRS, CDR2 YFSETQ. The ends were cut back, 4 bases at V and 3 bases at J, with 10 bases in the middle. This CDR3 is 14 amino acids long. CDR3 sequence (DNA): TGCGCCAGCAGCCCTTGGCGGTACACCGGGGAGCTGTTTTTT. The encoded protein is CASSPWRYTGELFF. The whole variable domain, filled in from reference TRBV5-1 and TRBJ2-2, reads KAGVTQTPRYLIKTRGQQVTLSCSPISGHRSVSWYQQTPGQGLQFLFEYFSETQRNKGNFPGRFSGRQFSNSRSEMNVSTLELGDSALYLCASSPWRYTGELFFGEGSRLTVL.

The chain is built from TRBV18 and TRBJ1-2; 9 nucleotides align to TRBD1. The CDR3 is made up of 16 amino acids. The junction had 8 bases not matched to a gene; V was cut back by 4 bases and J by 2 bases. Germline values: CDR1 KGHSH, CDR2 LQKENI. CDR3 sequence (DNA): TGTGCCAGCTCACAGGTGACAGGGGGACTAAACTATGGCTACACCTTC. Translation gives CASSQVTGGLNYGYTF.

This rearrangement joins TRBV28 to TRBJ1-6; 7 bases are a match to TRBD1. The V gene's germline CDR1 is MDHEN and CDR2 SYDVKM. V trimming: 6 bases; J trimming: 10 bases; junction bases outside the gene matches: 6. The length of the CDR3 is 13 residues. In DNA form, the CDR3 reads TGTGCCAGCAGAGGGGGCGCAGGGTCACCCCTCCACTTT. Its protein product is CASRGGAGSPLHF.

The chain has TRBV12-3 or TRBV12-4 and TRBJ1-4; the D gene is possibly TRBD1 (5 bases). CDR3 length: 13 amino acids. Trimming removed 7 bases from V and 7 bases from J, with 13 bases in between. CDR3: CASTLGGAEKLFF. CDR3 DNA sequence: TGTGCCAGCACCCTCGGGGGTGCTGAAAAACTGTTTTTT.

This clone turned up a few times. The chain employs TRBV5-4 and TRBJ1-2, with TRBD1 identical over 8 bases. The CDR3 has 16 amino acids. Germline V gene sequence: CDR1 SGHNT, CDR2 YYREEE (reference sequence). The trim removed 4 bases at V and 4 bases at J, leaving 12 bases unmatched. CDR3 DNA sequence: TGTGCCAGCAGCCTGGCGGGACAGGCTGGGATCTATGGCTACACCTTC. Translated, it gives CASSLAGQAGIYGYTF.

The V gene is TRBV12-3 or TRBV12-4, the J gene TRBJ2-1; D not resolved. V dropped 3 bases and J dropped 0 bases, with 3 bases sitting between them. The CDR3 extends over 13 amino acids. This CDR3 is CASSFISYNEQFF. Here the CDR3 DNA reads TGTGCCAGCAGTTTTATCTCCTACAATGAGCAGTTCTTC.

This clone was observed a handful of times. V gene TRBV7-9 combines with J gene TRBJ2-3; tentative D call: TRBD1 (5 bases). The CDR3 has 16 residues. V was shortened by 4 bases and J by 2 bases, with 16 bases between the two germline ends. Per germline, CDR1 SEHNR and CDR2 FQNEAQ (reference sequence). The CDR3, as DNA: TGTGCCAGCAGCTCACCAGGGTTCCTATACACAGATACGCAGTATTTT. Protein sequence: CASSSPGFLYTDTQYF.

This chain uses TRBV5-1 with TRBJ2-1; tentative D call: TRBD1 (8 bases). CDR3 size: 15 residues. The germline gives CDR1 SGHRS, CDR2 YFSETQ. The V end was cut by 0 bases, the J end by 6 bases, with 13 bases between. CDR3 protein: CASSLETGEGNEQFF. CDR3 nucleotides: TGCGCCAGCAGCTTGGAGACAGGGGAGGGCAATGAGCAGTTCTTC. The full variable domain, in which reference TRBV5-1 and TRBJ2-1 provide the parts outside the CDR3, is KAGVTQTPRYLIKTRGQQVTLSCSPISGHRSVSWYQQTPGQGLQFLFEYFSETQRNKGNFPGRFSGRQFSNSRSEMNVSTLELGDSALYLCASSLETGEGNEQFFGPGTRLTVL.

The CDR3 is CASSEPGQGADGYTF. In nucleotides, the CDR3 is TGTGCCAGCAGTGAACCGGGACAGGGTGCGGATGGCTACACCTTC. The rearrangement joins TRBV6-1 to TRBJ1-2, with TRBD1 matching 9 bases. The V gene's germline CDR1 is MNHNS and CDR2 SASEGT. This CDR3 has 15 amino acids. V lost 2 bases to trimming and J lost 6 bases; unmatched junction nucleotides: 7.

A remark on this clone: A much larger clone differs by one base, so this may be a read error. The chain has TRBV19 and TRBJ2-7; 10 nucleotides align to TRBD1. Per germline, CDR1 LNHDA and CDR2 SQIVND (reference sequence). This CDR3 contains 14 residues. J gave up 3 bases and V 5 bases, and 4 bases lay outside the gene matches. This CDR3 is CASSSGTGVYEQYF. The CDR3 region has the DNA TGTGCCAGTAGTTCCGGGACAGGGGTCTACGAGCAGTACTTC.

The J gene is TRBJ1-1, the V gene TRBV10-3; 7 nucleotides agree with TRBD1. The ends lost 8 bases at V and 1 base at J; junction bases unmatched: 7. CDR1 is ENHRY, CDR2 SYGVKD, per germline. This CDR3 comprises 14 residues. The CDR3 loop is CAIQNTGENTEAFF. The CDR3 bases are TGTGCCATCCAGAATACAGGGGAGAACACTGAAGCTTTCTTT.

The chain recombines TRBV5-1 with TRBJ2-5; TRBD1 aligns across 7 bases. J was trimmed by 4 bases and V by 0 bases; bases with no gene match: 6. The length of the CDR3 is 15 residues. In germline, CDR1 is SGHRS, CDR2 YFSETQ. The CDR3 DNA is TGCGCCAGCAGCTTGGCAGGGACAGCACTAGAGACCCAGTACTTC. Translated, it gives CASSLAGTALETQYF.

V and J are TRBV5-1 and TRBJ1-4; 12 positions match TRBD1. CDR3 length: 17 amino acids. The germline CDR1 and CDR2 sequences are SGHRS and YFSETQ. J was trimmed by 5 bases and V by 4 bases; bases with no gene match: 9. CDR3 sequence: CASSRTGTGGENEKLFF. CDR3 coding DNA: TGCGCCAGCAGCAGAACCGGGACAGGGGGCGAAAATGAAAAACTGTTTTTT.

Only a few counts were recorded for this clone. V usage is TRBV2 and J usage is TRBJ1-1; D is possibly TRBD1 (5 bases). The germline gives CDR1 SNHLY, CDR2 FYNNEI. This CDR3 is 13 amino acids long. The ends were cut back, 4 bases at V and 9 bases at J, with 15 bases in the middle. The DNA for the CDR3 is TGTGCCAGCAGTGTCGTCCCCGACAGTAAAGCTTTCTTT. The encoded protein is CASSVVPDSKAFF. Full variable domain (outside the CDR3, taken from reference TRBV2 and TRBJ1-1): EPEVTQTPSHQVTQMGQEVILRCVPISNHLYFYWYRQILGQKVEFLVSFYNNEISEKSEIFDDQFSVERPDGSNFTLKIRSTKLEDSAMYFCASSVVPDSKAFFGQGTRLTVV.

This clone has a handful of counts. This chain uses TRBV6-2 or TRBV6-3 with TRBJ2-5; TRBD1 matches at 12 bases. CDR1 is MNHEY and CDR2 is SVGEGT in the germline V gene. V gave up 5 bases and J gave up 5 bases; unmatched junction bases: 3. The CDR3 sequence is 14 residues long. CDR3 amino acids: CASSPGTGGETQYF. The CDR3 nucleotides read TGTGCCAGCAGTCCCGGGACAGGGGGCGAGACCCAGTACTTC.

CDR3 bases: TGCAGCGTCCACCCCGGGAGTGCGAATACGCAGTATTTT. Translation gives CSVHPGSANTQYF. The chain recombines TRBV29-1 with TRBJ2-3; perhaps TRBD2 as D (6 bases). Germline lookup yields CDR1 SQVTM and CDR2 ANQGSEA. V lost 6 bases and J 7 bases, leaving 17 bases between the germline ends. The CDR3 extends over 13 amino acids.